These 8 T cell receptor beta chains share one sample of origin, sequenced in a study of Ad26.COV2.S vaccination and SARS-CoV-2 variants. TCRdb's table, derived via immunoSEQ multiplex PCR, lists solely in-frame clones and lacks some. Here the sample spans some 460,000 clones, about nine tenths being singletons. Documented treatment: some 20 received Ad26.COV2.S at low or high dose, single or two shots; 5 received placebo; per-sample allocation not given. Day 63 following the first vaccine or placebo injection was when the samples were taken. Sequencing used peripheral blood, obtained in a trial of Ad26.COV2.S vaccine versus placebo. These receptors were obtained from a person aged 18-60 years who received the Ad26.COV2.S COVID-19 vaccine or a placebo.

This chain connects TRBV14 to TRBJ2-7; D ambiguous. In germline, CDR1 is SGHDN, CDR2 FVKESK. This CDR3 is built from 19 residues. V shed 1 base and J shed 5 bases, with 27 bases lying between them. The CDR3 spells CASSQGWSSRPREGHEQYF. The CDR3 DNA is TGTGCCAGCAGCCAAGGATGGAGTAGTAGGCCCCGCGAAGGCCACGAGCAGTACTTC.

Concerning this clone itself: The same CDR3 is also encoded by other DNA sequences in this sample. This chain connects TRBV2 to TRBJ1-2; D gene ambiguous. With 8 bases removed from V and 5 bases from J, the gap between germline ends came to 6 bases. CDR3 length: 10 residues. Germline assignment: CDR1 SNHLY and CDR2 FYNNEI. DNA of the CDR3: TGTGCCAGCCGGGGATATGGCTACACCTTC. Translating gives CASRGYGYTF.

This sequence joins TRBV7-2 and TRBJ1-2; the D gene is possibly TRBD1 (5 bases). The CDR3 is 15 amino acids. CDR1 is SGHTA, CDR2 FQGNSA, per germline. V lost 5 bases to trimming and J lost 4 bases, with 17 bases between them. In nucleotides, the CDR3 is TGTGCCAGCAGCCCAGGGACTTCAGGAGCCTATGGCTACACCTTC. This codes for CASSPGTSGAYGYTF.

This chain connects TRBV30 to TRBJ1-5; D possibly corresponds to TRBD1 (5 bases). Germline loops: CDR1 GTSNPN, CDR2 SVGIG (reference sequence). This CDR3 is 13 amino acids long. Trimming removed 0 bases from V and 5 bases from J, with 8 bases in between. The chain's CDR3 is CAWSVDKDQPQHF. CDR3 sequence (DNA): TGTGCCTGGAGTGTGGACAAGGATCAGCCCCAGCATTTT.

This clone has just one count. The J gene is TRBJ2-3, the V gene TRBV5-1; D might be TRBD1 or TRBD2, each matching 5 bases. The germline gives CDR1 SGHRS, CDR2 YFSETQ. The CDR3 loop spans 14 amino acids. The V end lost 3 bases, the J end lost 4 bases, and 12 bases lay between the germline ends. The CDR3 bases are TGCGCCAGCAGCTGGGCCATGGGGGCAGATACGCAGTATTTT. This sequence encodes CASSWAMGADTQYF.

The chain has TRBV28 and TRBJ2-2; 9 nucleotides align to TRBD1. The CDR3 runs 15 residues. Germline CDR1 and CDR2: MDHEN and SYDVKM. J lost 9 bases, V lost 5 bases, and 10 bases had no gene match. The CDR3 is CASSPGTGWVWELFF. In DNA form, the CDR3 reads TGTGCCAGCAGTCCCGGGACAGGGTGGGTGTGGGAGCTGTTTTTT.

The chain combines TRBV28 with TRBJ1-2; the D gene is possibly TRBD1 (6 bases). The CDR3 totals 14 residues. Germline-derived CDR1 and CDR2 are MDHEN and SYDVKM. Deletions cut 6 bases from V and 4 bases from J, with 15 bases between. Written as DNA, the CDR3 is TGTGCCAGCAGCCAGGGGTCTGGTAGCTATGGCTACACCTTC. This translates into CASSQGSGSYGYTF.

V usage is TRBV5-1 and J usage is TRBJ2-7; 13 nucleotides line up with TRBD2. CDR1 and CDR2 (germline): SGHRS, YFSETQ. This CDR3 is built from 13 residues. The junction had 5 bases not matched to a gene; V was cut back by 9 bases and J by 5 bases. The CDR3 reads CATSLAGGDEQYF. CDR3 coding DNA: TGCGCCACCTCACTAGCGGGGGGGGACGAGCAGTACTTC.